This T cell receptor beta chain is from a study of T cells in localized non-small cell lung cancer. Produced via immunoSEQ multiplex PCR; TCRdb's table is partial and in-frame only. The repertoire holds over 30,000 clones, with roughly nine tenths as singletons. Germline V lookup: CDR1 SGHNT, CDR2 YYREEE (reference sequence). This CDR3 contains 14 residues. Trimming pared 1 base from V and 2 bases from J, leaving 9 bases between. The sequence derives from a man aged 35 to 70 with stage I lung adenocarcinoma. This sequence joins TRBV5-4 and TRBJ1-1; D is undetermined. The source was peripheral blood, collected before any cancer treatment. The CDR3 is CASSLYGVNTEAFF. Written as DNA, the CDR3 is TGTGCCAGCAGCTTGTATGGAGTCAACACTGAAGCTTTCTTT.